The clone carrying this T cell receptor beta chain was detected only a few times. Germline CDR1 and CDR2: KGHSH and LQKENI. V lost 4 bases and J 1 base, leaving 13 bases between the germline ends. CDR3 length: 15 residues. TCRdb re-derived calls from the RT-PCR reads in MiXCR, one entry per CDR3 protein. The sample has 900,000 to 1,000,000 distinct CDR3 sequences, roughly 18% seen once; the top ten hold 6%. The data were taken from a study of patients and donors after allogeneic stem cell transplantation. The V and J genes are TRBV18 and TRBJ1-1; D might be TRBD1 (5 bases). The source of this sequence is a human donor who was either an allogeneic HSCT recipient or a stem cell or donor lymphocyte infusion donor (not recorded which). It is not recorded whose cells these are; they may come from a transplant donor. Sequencing was performed on blood, either unsorted or a sorted T cell fraction (not recorded which). The CDR3 coding sequence is TGTGCCAGCTCACTGAATCTTGGGGCGAACACTGAAGCTTTCTTT. It is translated as CASSLNLGANTEAFF.